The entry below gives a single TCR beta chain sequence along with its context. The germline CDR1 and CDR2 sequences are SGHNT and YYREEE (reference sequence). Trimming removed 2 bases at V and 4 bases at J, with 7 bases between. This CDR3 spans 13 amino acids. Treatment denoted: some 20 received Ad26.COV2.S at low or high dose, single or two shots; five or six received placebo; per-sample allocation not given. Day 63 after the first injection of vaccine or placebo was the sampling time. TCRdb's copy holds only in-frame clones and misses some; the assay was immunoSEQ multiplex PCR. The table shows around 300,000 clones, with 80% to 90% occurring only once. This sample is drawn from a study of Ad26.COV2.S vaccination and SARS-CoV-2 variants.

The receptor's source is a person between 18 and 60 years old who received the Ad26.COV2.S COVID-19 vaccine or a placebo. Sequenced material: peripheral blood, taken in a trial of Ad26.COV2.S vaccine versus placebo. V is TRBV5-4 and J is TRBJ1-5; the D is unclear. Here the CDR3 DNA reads TGTGCCAGCAGCTTCGGTGTAAATCAGCCCCAGCATTTT. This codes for CASSFGVNQPQHF.